Reported below is one T cell receptor beta chain. Its antigen is not identified. From germline, CDR1 is SGHRS and CDR2 YFSETQ. The CDR3 has 16 residues. This sample was included in a study of CXCR3-negative and CXCR3-positive naive CD8 T cells. Findings and caveats of the study: Naive cells, whether CXCR3-negative or CXCR3-positive, had similar TRBV-TRBJ usage, while memory cells differed. Naive cells with CXCR3 showed TRB CDR3s that were more hydrophobic than those in CXCR3-negative naive cells.

UMI-labeled TRB cDNA libraries were prepared by 5' RACE. TCRdb derives one entry per CDR3 protein from the 5' RACE reads, leaving out DNA. In total, the table holds 150,000 to 170,000 distinct CDR3 sequences. The sample consisted of naive CXCR3+ CD8+ T cells from blood. As to subset: CD45RO-CCR7+CD27+CD95- naive CD8+ T cells expressing CXCR3 (TNR3+). The rearrangement joins TRBV5-1 to TRBJ2-2; no DNA is available, so the TRBD1 call from TCRdb remains unchecked. The origin of this receptor is a human donor in good health. Some clones in this sample may be carry-over from other donors' samples. This chain's CDR3 is CASSLEGGVRTGELFF.